The present T cell receptor beta chain was sequenced within a study of T-cell memory formation after mild COVID-19 (dated by TCRdb to the early 2020s). About the study as a whole: TCR sequence clusters from the two donors were largely donor specific. Two young, previously healthy adult volunteers, one female and one male, were included in the cohort. Longitudinal TCRalpha and TCRbeta repertoire sequencing tracked T-cell clones expanding and contracting after mild COVID-19 in two donors. What the research found in general, with its limitations: Contracting CD4+ clones were located mainly in the CM and EM memory subsets, whereas CD8+ clones were found to be enriched in EMRA. Only a couple of mild cases were covered in the study, and larger cohorts including severe cases with pre-infection samples were considered necessary. The detection of some responding clones in pre-infection memory suggests that pre-existing cross-reactive memory T cells joined the SARS-CoV-2 response. From day 15 to 85, contracting clones showed balanced CD4/CD8 phenotypes, whereas a second wave of clones that expanded from day 15 to 37 leaned towards CD4+. The second-wave clones that peaked on day 37 were not confirmed to be SARS-CoV-2 specific.

Ficoll-Paque density gradient centrifugation was the method used to isolate PBMCs. A word on this clonotype: No antigen is known for it. No base quality values were provided; no much bigger clone lies one nucleotide off.

CDR3 length: 18 amino acids, cysteine to phenylalanine. Kept here is only the CDR3 DNA, which spans 54 bases and is read in frame from base 1. V has 1 base trimmed and J has 5 bases trimmed; junction bases matching no gene number 12. Taken from the germline V gene (reference sequence), the CDR1 and CDR2 loops are GTSNPN and SVGIG. Instrument on record: Illumina NovaSeq 6000. TCRalpha and TCRbeta cDNA libraries were built by 5'RACE with constant-segment primers, adding sample barcodes and unique molecular identifiers. RNA was extracted from every sample with Trizol reagent. The libraries were amplified in two PCR steps, and the second step added a second sample barcode and Illumina TruSeq adapters. Sequencing of libraries was performed on an Illumina NovaSeq with 2 x 150 bp paired-end reads. Processing in the source paper ran as follows. The reads were demultiplexed and collapsed into UMI-guided consensus sequences using migec v1.2.7. Using mixcr v2.1.11, UMI consensuses were aligned to TRA and TRB V and J templates and then assembled into clonotypes. A clonotype was counted as expanded or contracted only when both edgeR and NoisET called the clonotype significant, with the noise models trained on biological replicates. For edgeR calls, a false discovery rate-adjusted p below 0.01 and a log2 fold-change threshold of 1 were applied. As an exploratory analysis of dynamics, max-normalized trajectories of the 1000 most abundant clonotypes were examined with PCA combined with hierarchical clustering. Separately sequenced CD4+ and CD8+ repertoires were used to assign a CD4 or CD8 phenotype to each responding clone. Clones were called with MiXCR by TCRdb after fastp trimmed the public reads at Q25, and only in-frame beta chains were retained. Each record represents a unique CDR3 protein, reported with the most common genes and DNA among its rows. These V and J calls originate from TCRdb's pipeline instead of the authors' own analysis. Within this sample are roughly 200,000 distinct CDR3 sequences, with 18% of them counted one time only. The ten largest make up 2.4% of the sample.

The clonotype was recovered from an adult woman who had mild COVID-19 (a few samples of this study predate the infection). The sample titles of this study are shuffled in the database, so cell type and time point are left out; the donor was told from shared clones. In this chain, TRBV30 is recombined with TRBJ2-5, with TRBD2 identical over 14 junction bases. The sample comprised PBMCs or a T cell subset sorted from them (not recorded which). The CDR3 has the sequence CAWSGIRTSGGPWETQYF. The DNA reads as follows: TGTGCCTGGAGTGGTATCAGGACTAGCGGGGGGCCGTGGGAGACCCAGTACTTC.